The 27 T cell receptor beta chains listed next were all sequenced from one sample in a study of blood T cell repertoires in COVID-19. Libraries were prepared by immunoSEQ multiplex PCR; TCRdb keeps only in-frame clonotypes and omits some of them. Of some 260,000 clones listed, around four fifths are singletons. The specimen sequenced was PBMCs or T cells enriched from blood (not recorded which). The receptors originated from a man in his thirties or forties with acute COVID-19.

The chain has TRBV5-1 and TRBJ1-1; the match to TRBD1 covers 8 bases. Germline V gives CDR1 SGHRS, CDR2 YFSETQ. V shed 1 base, J shed 1 base, and the junction held 3 bases outside the gene matches. This CDR3 region has 15 residues. The chain's CDR3 is CASSLRTGTNTEAFF. The CDR3 nucleotides read TGCGCCAGCAGCTTGAGGACAGGGACGAACACTGAAGCTTTCTTT.

The J gene is TRBJ1-1, the V gene TRBV4-2; D is unresolved. V lost 2 bases to trimming and J lost 1 base, with 11 bases between them. Germline V lookup: CDR1 LGHNA, CDR2 YNFKEQ. This CDR3 is 15 amino acids long. CDR3 nucleotides: TGTGCCAGCAGCCAAACCCGAAACACGAACACTGAAGCTTTCTTT. This translates into CASSQTRNTNTEAFF.

This chain links TRBV15 with TRBJ2-5; D remains unclear. Trimming removed 0 bases at V and 2 bases at J, with 10 bases between. The CDR3 sequence is 15 residues long. Germline CDR1 reads LNHNV; CDR2 reads YYDKDF (reference sequence). CDR3 region: CATSRDRGRQETQYF. CDR3 DNA sequence: TGTGCCACCAGCAGAGATCGCGGCAGACAAGAGACCCAGTACTTC.

The rearrangement links TRBV15 to TRBJ1-5, with D unclear. V was pared by 1 base and J by 3 bases, with 13 bases between. Per the germline V gene, CDR1 is LNHNV and CDR2 is YYDKDF (reference sequence). The CDR3 runs to 16 residues. In DNA, the CDR3 is TGTGCCACCAGCAGAGGCATCGAGGCGGCCAATCAGCCCCAGCATTTT. This sequence encodes CATSRGIEAANQPQHF.

Here the CDR3 reads CASSLREEGGELFF. The CDR3 DNA reads TGTGCCAGCAGCTTAAGGGAGGAGGGCGGGGAGCTGTTTTTT. The J gene is TRBJ2-2, the V gene TRBV7-2; TRBD2 might be the D (6 bases). This CDR3 spans 14 amino acids. Germline values: CDR1 SGHTA, CDR2 FQGNSA. Trimming took 2 bases from V and 7 from J, leaving 11 bases between them.

With respect to this clone: One end of the junction does not line up with germline, which may come from a read error. CDR3 loop: CASSSGGRGNLRAFF. CDR3 coding DNA: TGTGCCAGCAGCTCTGGCGGGAGGGGGAACCTCAGAGCTTTCTTT. The chain employs TRBV5-1 and TRBJ1-1, with a weak D call TRBD1 (6 bases). CDR1 and CDR2 (germline): SGHRS, YFSETQ. This CDR3 is built from 15 residues.

The chain recombines TRBV24-1 with TRBJ2-1; 9 bases agree with TRBD2. Trimming removed 5 bases from V and 8 bases from J; junction bases left unmatched: 12. The germline V gene has CDR1 KGHDR and CDR2 SFDVKD. The CDR3 contains 16 residues. The CDR3 loop is CATSGPLAGNRDEQFF. CDR3 sequence (DNA): TGTGCCACCAGTGGGCCCCTAGCGGGAAATCGAGATGAGCAGTTCTTC.

The genes are TRBV7-9 and TRBJ2-2; TRBD2 is a possible D gene (5 bases). Trimming took off 5 bases at V and 7 bases at J, with 20 bases between the two ends. The germline CDR1 and CDR2 sequences are SEHNR and FQNEAQ (reference sequence). The CDR3 sequence is 16 residues long. CDR3 nucleotide sequence: TGTGCCAGCAGCCCGCGACTAAGAGAGGGCGACGGGGAGCTGTTTTTT. Translated: CASSPRLREGDGELFF.

Notes on this clone: A much larger clone differs by one base, so this may be a read error. V is TRBV7-8 and J is TRBJ2-1; D is unclear. The CDR3 spans 14 residues. CDR1 SGHVS and CDR2 FQNEAQ come from the germline V gene. Between the trimmed V and J ends, which lost 2 bases and 0 bases, there was a span of 5 bases. CDR3 amino acids: CASSLTSSYNEQFF. The CDR3 bases are TGTGCCAGCAGCTTAACGAGCTCCTACAATGAGCAGTTCTTC.

The rearrangement links TRBV28 to TRBJ2-5; 9 nucleotides match TRBD2. Germline-derived CDR1 and CDR2 are MDHEN and SYDVKM. The CDR3 covers 14 residues. The V and J ends lost 2 bases and 3 bases, in that order; junction bases with no gene match: 1. CDR3 DNA sequence: TGTGCCAGCAGTTTACTAGCGGGGAAAGAGACCCAGTACTTC. Residues: CASSLLAGKETQYF.

The chain carries TRBV19 and TRBJ2-5, with 8 bases aligning to TRBD2. The CDR3 is 16 residues long. Losses at the gene ends were 5 bases for V and 5 bases for J; bases not matched to a gene: 13. Germline V gene lookup returns CDR1 LNHDA and CDR2 SQIVND (reference sequence). The CDR3 DNA reads TGTGCCAGTAGTCCCGAATACAGCGGGGGAGGGGAGACCCAGTACTTC. Protein sequence: CASSPEYSGGGETQYF.

This chain links TRBV30 with TRBJ1-6, with TRBD1 matching 7 bases. Per the germline V gene, CDR1 is GTSNPN and CDR2 is SVGIG (reference sequence). Trimming removed 0 bases from V and 0 bases from J; junction bases left unmatched: 17. The CDR3 is 21 amino acids. CDR3 nucleotides: TGTGCCTGGAGTGTAGGTCGGAGGTTTAGGGGGCGAGGCTCCTATAATTCACCCCTCCACTTT. This encodes CAWSVGRRFRGRGSYNSPLHF. The full variable domain, completed using reference TRBV30 and TRBJ1-6, is SQTIHQWPATLVQPVGSPLSLECTVEGTSNPNLYWYRQAAGRGLQLLFYSVGIGQISSEVPQNLSASRPQDRQFILSSKKLLLSDSGFYLCAWSVGRRFRGRGSYNSPLHFGNGTRLTVT.

Written as DNA, the CDR3 is TGTGCCAGCAGCTTAACAGGAGGCAATCAGCCCCAGCATTTT. Protein product: CASSLTGGNQPQHF. The chain joins TRBV7-9 to TRBJ1-5; D may be TRBD1 (5 bases). The CDR3 consists of 14 residues. V lost 2 bases and J 2 bases, leaving 7 bases between the germline ends. CDR1 and CDR2 from the germline V gene are SEHNR and FQNEAQ (reference sequence). The full variable domain, with the rest looked up from reference TRBV7-9 and TRBJ1-5, is DTGVSQNPRHKITKRGQNVTFRCDPISEHNRLYWYRQTLGQGPEFLTYFQNEAQLEKSRLLSDRFSAERPKGSFSTLEIQRTEQGDSAMYLCASSLTGGNQPQHFGDGTRLSIL.

The chain recombines TRBV2 with TRBJ1-4, with 8 bases matching TRBD1. The germline V gene has CDR1 SNHLY and CDR2 FYNNEI. J lost 2 bases, V lost 4 bases, and 0 bases had no gene match. The CDR3 runs 14 residues. CDR3 coding DNA: TGTGCCAGCAGTGGGGACAGGACTAATGAAAAACTGTTTTTT. Its translation is CASSGDRTNEKLFF.

V usage is TRBV7-2 and J usage is TRBJ1-2; D gene ambiguous. The CDR3 has 14 residues. Germline CDR1 is SGHTA and CDR2 is FQGNSA. V was shortened by 4 bases and J by 5 bases, with 14 bases between the two germline ends. The CDR3 protein is CASSSGGSRYGYTF. As DNA, the CDR3 is TGTGCCAGCAGCTCAGGAGGGTCGAGGTATGGCTACACCTTC.

This chain links TRBV6-5 with TRBJ1-5, with 9 bases lining up with TRBD1. This CDR3 contains 15 residues. With V trimmed by 11 bases and J by 6 bases, 14 bases remained unmatched. Germline V gives CDR1 MNHEY, CDR2 SVGAGI. The CDR3 loop reads CAAKETGGAGQPQHF. The CDR3 DNA is TGTGCCGCAAAAGAAACAGGGGGCGCGGGTCAGCCCCAGCATTTT.

V and J are TRBV6-5 and TRBJ1-1; 7 nucleotides match TRBD1. The CDR3 runs to 13 residues. Trimming at V came to 7 bases and at J to 4 bases, leaving 6 bases not matched to a gene. The germline CDR1 and CDR2 sequences are MNHEY and SVGAGI. The chain's CDR3 is CASIRQGFTEAFF. CDR3 nucleotide sequence: TGTGCCAGCATCCGACAGGGTTTCACTGAAGCTTTCTTT.

V usage is TRBV7-2 and J usage is TRBJ2-2; TRBD2 agrees at 8 bases. The CDR3 sequence is 15 residues long. V was clipped by 4 bases and J by 3 bases; unmatched bases: 4. CDR1 is SGHTA and CDR2 is FQGNSA in the germline V gene. CDR3 in DNA: TGTGCCAGCAGCTCCCCTAGCGGGTACACCGGGGAGCTGTTTTTT. This sequence encodes CASSSPSGYTGELFF.

In this sample, this clone turned up a few times. This chain connects TRBV7-9 to TRBJ2-1; maybe TRBD2 (6 bases). Germline V gene sequence: CDR1 SEHNR, CDR2 FQNEAQ (reference sequence). The V end was cut by 5 bases, the J end by 8 bases, with 13 bases between. The CDR3 has 13 residues. Here the CDR3 reads CASSTRTTDEQFF. The DNA of the CDR3 is TGTGCCAGCAGCACAAGGACTACCGATGAGCAGTTCTTC. The full variable domain, with the rest looked up from reference TRBV7-9 and TRBJ2-1, is DTGVSQNPRHKITKRGQNVTFRCDPISEHNRLYWYRQTLGQGPEFLTYFQNEAQLEKSRLLSDRFSAERPKGSFSTLEIQRTEQGDSAMYLCASSTRTTDEQFFGPGTRLTVL.

The genes are TRBV28 and TRBJ1-2; a possible D gene is TRBD1 (6 bases). The V gene lost 7 bases and the J gene lost 6 bases, with 21 bases spanning the gap. Germline values: CDR1 MDHEN, CDR2 SYDVKM. CDR3 size: 15 residues. The CDR3 is CASTHHGGGADGYTF. Written as DNA, the CDR3 is TGTGCCAGCACCCATCACGGTGGGGGGGCTGATGGCTACACCTTC.

The chain recombines TRBV2 with TRBJ1-1; 7 positions match TRBD1. CDR1 is SNHLY, CDR2 FYNNEI, per germline. J was trimmed by 6 bases and V by 4 bases; bases with no gene match: 11. This CDR3 has 15 amino acids. The CDR3 coding sequence is TGTGCCAGCAGTGGGATCGGACAGGTTGGGGCTGAAGCTTTCTTT. This translates into CASSGIGQVGAEAFF.

CDR3 loop: CASSAWTGERTEAFF. DNA of the CDR3: TGTGCCAGCAGCGCCTGGACAGGGGAGAGGACTGAAGCTTTCTTT. The rearrangement links TRBV11-3 to TRBJ1-1, with TRBD1 matching 9 bases. Trimming cost V 5 bases and J 5 bases; bases outside gene matches: 9. CDR3 size: 15 residues. The V gene's germline CDR1 is SGHNT and CDR2 YENEEA.

A remark on this clone: A read error may produce the germline difference seen at one junction end. The V call is TRBV5-1, the J call TRBJ2-3, with a possible D match to TRBD1 (5 bases). The CDR3 totals 14 residues. The germline V gene encodes CDR1 SGHRS and CDR2 YFSETQ. In DNA, the CDR3 is TGTGCCAGCAGCCTTCGACAGTCGACAGATACGCAGTATTTT. The encoded protein is CASSLRQSTDTQYF.

V usage is TRBV28 and J usage is TRBJ1-5; D is undetermined. Germline V gene lookup returns CDR1 MDHEN and CDR2 SYDVKM. The V and J ends lost 3 bases and 15 bases respectively, with 12 bases between them. This CDR3 is 11 amino acids long. For the CDR3, the DNA is TGTGCCAGCAGTTTCGTTGGCCAGGCGCATTTT. Amino acids: CASSFVGQAHF.

The chain employs TRBV5-4 and TRBJ2-3, with D possibly being TRBD2 (5 bases). Germline CDR1 is SGHNT and CDR2 is YYREEE (reference sequence). Trimming left V 1 base short and J 2 bases short, with 11 bases between. The CDR3 totals 15 residues. CDR3 in amino acids: CASSLSPGNTDTQYF. DNA for the CDR3: TGTGCCAGCAGCTTGTCCCCGGGGAACACAGATACGCAGTATTTT.

There are a few counts of this clone. V and J are TRBV27 and TRBJ1-2; D perhaps matches TRBD1 (5 bases). The CDR3 sequence is 13 residues long. Trimming took 3 bases from V and 7 from J, leaving 12 bases between them. Germline V gene sequence: CDR1 MNHEY, CDR2 SMNVEV (reference sequence). CDR3 region: CASSFSGEIGYTF. In DNA, the CDR3 is TGTGCCAGCAGTTTCTCGGGGGAAATTGGCTACACCTTC.

The chain joins TRBV27 to TRBJ1-1; D is unclear. Deletions cut 5 bases from V and 4 bases from J, with 14 bases between. Germline CDR1 MNHEY, CDR2 SMNVEV (reference sequence). This CDR3 is 14 amino acids long. CDR3 sequence reads: CASSPLRASTEAFF. The CDR3 DNA sequence: TGTGCCAGCAGTCCTTTGAGGGCCTCCACTGAAGCTTTCTTT.